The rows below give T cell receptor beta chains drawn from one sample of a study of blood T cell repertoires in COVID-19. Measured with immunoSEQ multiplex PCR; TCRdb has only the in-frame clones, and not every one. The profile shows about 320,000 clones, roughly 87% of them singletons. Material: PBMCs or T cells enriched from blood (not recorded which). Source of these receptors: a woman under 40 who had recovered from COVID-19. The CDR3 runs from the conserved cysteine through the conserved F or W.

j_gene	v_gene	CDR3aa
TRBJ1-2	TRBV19	CASSRTGGYTF
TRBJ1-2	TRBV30	CAWAIQGAGGYTF
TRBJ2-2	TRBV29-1	CSGLDRGTGELFF
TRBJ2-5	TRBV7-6	CASSPAGGRGIETQYF
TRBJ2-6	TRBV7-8	CASSLVAGPLAGANVLTF
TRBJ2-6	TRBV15	CATTPSGANVLTF
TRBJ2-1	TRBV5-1	CASSLTGGLEGNEQFF
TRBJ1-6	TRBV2	CASSDRVGLGSPLHF
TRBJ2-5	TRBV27	CASSLARRQETQYF
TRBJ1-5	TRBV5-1	CASRPGTGNQPQHF
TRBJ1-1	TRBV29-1	CSVPGQGASEAFF
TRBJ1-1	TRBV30	CAWSLQGVAFF
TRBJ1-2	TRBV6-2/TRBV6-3	CASSQGQGDGYTF
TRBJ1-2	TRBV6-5	CASSYLGQGNGYTF
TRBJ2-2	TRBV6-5	CASSPGTGDTGELFF
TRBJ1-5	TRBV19	CASSIFNQPQHF
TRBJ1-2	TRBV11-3	CASSLGRRGLAANYGYTF
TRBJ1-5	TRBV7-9	CASSSNRANQPQHF
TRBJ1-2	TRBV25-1	CASSGGGGYTF
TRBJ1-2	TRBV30	CAWSFASTGNNYGYTF
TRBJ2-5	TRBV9	CASSVGDNQETQYF
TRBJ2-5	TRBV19	CASSLGLAGTETQYF
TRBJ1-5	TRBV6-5	CASGDRGNQPQHF
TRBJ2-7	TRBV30	CAWSPTSDWPYEQYF
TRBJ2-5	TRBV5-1	CASSFGTQGQETQYF
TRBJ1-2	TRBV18	CASSPGTHENGYTF
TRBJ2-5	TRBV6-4	CASTSRLAGGYQETQYF
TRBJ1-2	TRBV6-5	CASNLRTGLNYGYTF
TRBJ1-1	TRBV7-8	CASSFPGGNTEAFF
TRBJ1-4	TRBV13	CASSFRQTQTNEKLFF
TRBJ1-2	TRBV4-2	CASSQGQWGPYGYTF
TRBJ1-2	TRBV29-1	CSVDRSPGGYTF
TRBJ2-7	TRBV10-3	CAISESGRGVPYEQYF
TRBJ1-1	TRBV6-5	CASSRQGMAEAFF
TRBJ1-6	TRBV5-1	CASSGGTYNSPLHF
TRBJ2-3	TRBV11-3	CASSPRTSGGTDTQYF
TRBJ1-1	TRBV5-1	CASSSQQAPNTEAFF
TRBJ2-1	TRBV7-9	CASRSPLRGAYNEQFF
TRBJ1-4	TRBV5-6	CASSLLAGELFF
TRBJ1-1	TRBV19	CASSVRAGLSTEAFF
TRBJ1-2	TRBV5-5	CASSLRQGFGYTF
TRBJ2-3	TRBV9	CASSVGPSGDRTDTQYF
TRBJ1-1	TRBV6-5	CASSTVRGRNTEAFF
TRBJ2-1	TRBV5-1	CASSLVQAAYNEQFF
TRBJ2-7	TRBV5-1	CASSGGLAGFYEQYF
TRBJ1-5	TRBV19	CASSPRDRGTSNQPQHF
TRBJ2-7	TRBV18	CASSPLGSGTYEQYF
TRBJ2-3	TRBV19	CASSYSRATDTQYF
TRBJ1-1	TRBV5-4	CASSRGQGPTEAFF
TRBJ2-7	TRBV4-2	CASSGQGAREQYF
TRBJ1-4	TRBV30	CAWSVLGGGYNEKLFF
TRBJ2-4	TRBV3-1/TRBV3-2	CASSLLGQGENIQYF
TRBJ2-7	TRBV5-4	CASRPWGGPYEQYF
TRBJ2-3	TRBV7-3	CASSMGLAVDTQYF
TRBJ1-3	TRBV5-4	CASSPGQGGNTIYF
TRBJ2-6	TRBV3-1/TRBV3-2	CASRGTHSGANVLTF
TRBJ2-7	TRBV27	CASSLLAGGHAYEQYF
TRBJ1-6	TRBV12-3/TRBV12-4	CASSFGRDGIHF
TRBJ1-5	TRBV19	CASSSQGFGNQPQHF